This T cell receptor beta chain was identified in a study of a mutant IDH1 vaccine in newly diagnosed glioma. Method: immunoSEQ multiplex PCR; TCRdb's copy keeps in-frame clones and lacks some. The table includes 25,000 to 30,000 clones, about three quarters detected once. Turning to this clone: Its antigen is as yet unknown.

This sample's time point: week 5, during vaccination. With topical imiquimod, each dose of the vaccine consisted of 300 ug of mutant IDH1 20-mer peptide. The V gene's germline CDR1 is MNHEY and CDR2 SMNVEV (reference sequence). This CDR3 region has 15 residues. V lost 3 bases to trimming and J lost 7 bases; unmatched junction nucleotides: 7. The source was PBMCs, collected from a glioma patient whose treatment included an IDH1 peptide vaccine. This chain links TRBV27 with TRBJ2-1, with 9 positions matching TRBD2. This TCR derives from a man aged 35-49 years with glioma. CDR3 residues: CASSFYSGSGNEQFF. CDR3 coding DNA: TGTGCCAGCAGTTTCTATAGCGGGAGTGGGAATGAGCAGTTCTTC.